This is a list of T cell receptor beta chains from one sample in a study of identical twins. Via MiXCR, TCRdb re-called the 5' RACE reads, giving one row per CDR3 protein. The sample lists around 550,000 distinct CDR3 sequences; roughly 15% were seen once. This sample was shared with a second study, whose subject was yellow fever vaccine responses in identical twins.

The specimen was CD4+ T cells sorted from blood. Receptors originate from a woman aged 18 to 35 in good health. CDR3s include the opening cysteine and the closing phenylalanine or tryptophan. The D gene is left open where the match is weak. Some rows have no size entry. The others give once, few or many, or a class for an expanded clone.

v_gene	len	d_gene	abundance	j_gene	CDR3nt	CDR3aa
TRBV15	15	-	-	TRBJ2-2	TGTGCCACCAGCAGAGCGGGCAGATACACCGGGGAGCTGTTTTTT	CATSRAGRYTGELFF
TRBV18	15	-	-	TRBJ2-5	TGTGCCAGCTCACCACTCTTGGCGGTTCAAGAGACCCAGTACTTC	CASSPLLAVQETQYF
TRBV7-9	13	TRBD1	-	TRBJ2-1	TGTGCCAGCAGCGAGGGGGCTTACAATGAGCAGTTCTTC	CASSEGAYNEQFF
TRBV7-9	14	TRBD2	few	TRBJ2-1	TGTGCCAGCAGCCCGCGGGGGGCCTACAATGAGCAGTTCTTC	CASSPRGAYNEQFF
TRBV20-1	12	-	-	TRBJ2-1	TGCAGTGCTATATCCTCCTACAATGAGCAGTTCTTC	CSAISSYNEQFF
TRBV5-1	15	TRBD1	few	TRBJ1-6	TGCGCCAGCAGCGGACAGGGACACTATAATTCACCCCTCCACTTT	CASSGQGHYNSPLHF
TRBV20-1	15	-	few	TRBJ2-2	TGCAGTGCTCAAGACGGCGGGGCGAACACCGGGGAGCTGTTTTTT	CSAQDGGANTGELFF
TRBV5-1	12	-	few	TRBJ2-7	TGCGCCAGCAGCCAGGGACGTCGCGAGCAGTACTTC	CASSQGRREQYF
TRBV9	13	-	many	TRBJ2-5	TGTGCCAGCAGCGTGTCGTCACAAGAGACCCAGTACTTC	CASSVSSQETQYF
TRBV15	14	-	few	TRBJ1-1	TGTGCCACCAGCAGACCTTCACGGAACACTGAAGCTTTCTTT	CATSRPSRNTEAFF
TRBV6-5	19	TRBD2	-	TRBJ2-3	TGTGCCAGCAGTTACGGAAGGGGGACGAGTAGCGGGGGCACAGATACGCAGTATTTT	CASSYGRGTSSGGTDTQYF
TRBV12-3/TRBV12-4	13	-	few	TRBJ1-2	TGTGCCAGCAGTTTAAGTAGCCTTAGGGGCTACACCTTC	CASSLSSLRGYTF
TRBV5-1	15	TRBD1	-	TRBJ1-6	TGCGCCAGCAGCGCCGGGACAGCGGCTAATTCACCCCTCCACTTT	CASSAGTAANSPLHF
TRBV12-3/TRBV12-4	14	TRBD1	few	TRBJ1-2	TGTGCCAGCAGTATGGACAGGGGCGGGAATGGCTACACCTTC	CASSMDRGGNGYTF
TRBV20-1	14	TRBD2	-	TRBJ2-7	TGCAGTGCTAGAGGGTGGGAGGGCCTCTACGAGCAGTACTTC	CSARGWEGLYEQYF
TRBV11-3	16	-	few	TRBJ2-1	TGTGCCAGCAGCTTAAGGGGGGCTACCTACTACAATGAGCAGTTCTTC	CASSLRGATYYNEQFF
TRBV20-1	15	TRBD2	few	TRBJ2-5	TGCAGTGCCAAAGGACTAGCGGGAGTTCAAGAGACCCAGTACTTC	CSAKGLAGVQETQYF
TRBV10-3	16	TRBD2	few	TRBJ2-7	TGTGCCATCAGTGAGTCTGAACTAGCGGGAGCCTACGAGCAGTACTTC	CAISESELAGAYEQYF
TRBV15	16	TRBD1	few	TRBJ2-3	TGTGCCACCAGCAGGGCCCGACAGGGGGGCACAGATACGCAGTATTTT	CATSRARQGGTDTQYF
TRBV5-6	16	TRBD2	-	TRBJ2-1	TGTGCCAGCAGCTTCTTAGCGGGAAGGCCCTACAATGAGCAGTTCTTC	CASSFLAGRPYNEQFF
TRBV7-9	15	-	-	TRBJ1-4	TGTGCCAGCAGCTTAGCTTGGTCAACTAATGAAAAACTGTTTTTT	CASSLAWSTNEKLFF
TRBV10-1	15	TRBD2	-	TRBJ2-1	TGCGCCAGCAGCCCTACTAGCGGGGTGAACAATGAGCAGTTCTTC	CASSPTSGVNNEQFF
TRBV5-1	15	-	many	TRBJ2-2	TGCGCCAGCAGCTTGGATGACAGGCCGATCGGGGAGCTGTTTTTT	CASSLDDRPIGELFF